The 25 T cell receptor beta chains listed next were all sequenced from one sample in a study of monozygotic twins with cystic fibrosis. Sequencing was performed with immunoSEQ multiplex PCR; in TCRdb, only in-frame clones are kept and a portion is missing. The top ten clones hold around 0.19% of a sample with tens of thousands of clones, approximately 90% of them seen once. Sequencing was performed on blood. Receptor source: a boy aged 2 to 10 with cystic fibrosis.

This chain links TRBV4-1 with TRBJ1-2; the D gene is possibly TRBD1 (5 bases). The ends were cut back, 1 base at V and 4 bases at J, with 10 bases in the middle. There are 14 residues in the CDR3. CDR1 MGHRA and CDR2 YSYEKL come from the germline V gene. In DNA, the CDR3 is TGCGCCAGCAGCCAAGGACAGAGTTTCTATGGCTACACCTTC. This gives the protein CASSQGQSFYGYTF.

This chain uses TRBV6-5 with TRBJ2-1; possible D gene TRBD2, 7 bases. The CDR3 runs 13 residues. Germline V lookup: CDR1 MNHEY, CDR2 SVGAGI. Trimming removed 8 bases at V and 8 bases at J, with 16 bases between. The chain's CDR3 is CASGWGGADEQFF. The CDR3 nucleotides are TGTGCCAGCGGCTGGGGGGGGGCTGATGAGCAGTTCTTC.

The chain joins TRBV2 to TRBJ2-1; TRBD1 or TRBD2 may be the D gene (5 bases each). Germline V gene sequence: CDR1 SNHLY, CDR2 FYNNEI. Trimming took off 8 bases at V and 4 bases at J, with 12 bases between the two ends. CDR3 length: 13 residues. CDR3 sequence reads: CASLGDHYNEQFF. The CDR3 DNA follows: TGTGCCAGCCTAGGGGACCATTACAATGAGCAGTTCTTC. The whole variable domain, remainder taken from reference TRBV2 and TRBJ2-1, is EPEVTQTPSHQVTQMGQEVILRCVPISNHLYFYWYRQILGQKVEFLVSFYNNEISEKSEIFDDQFSVERPDGSNFTLKIRSTKLEDSAMYFCASLGDHYNEQFFGPGTRLTVL.

The chain links TRBV5-1 to TRBJ2-1, with D perhaps given as TRBD1 or TRBD2 (5 bases each). CDR1 is SGHRS, CDR2 YFSETQ, per germline. The length of the CDR3 is 13 residues. With 0 bases removed from V and 8 bases from J, the gap between germline ends came to 9 bases. Written as DNA, the CDR3 is TGCGCCAGCAGCTTGGGGGACGGCGATGAGCAGTTCTTC. Translating gives CASSLGDGDEQFF.

The rearrangement joins TRBV9 to TRBJ1-1; weak D call: TRBD1 (5 bases). The CDR3 spans 14 residues. Germline V gene sequence: CDR1 SGDLS, CDR2 YYNGEE. Trimming removed 6 bases at V and 5 bases at J, with 17 bases between. The CDR3 DNA reads TGTGCCAGCATTCCCCTTAGGGGATTTACTGAAGCTTTCTTT. Amino acids: CASIPLRGFTEAFF. Variable domain in full (rest from reference TRBV9 and TRBJ1-1): DSGVTQTPKHLITATGQRVTLRCSPRSGDLSVYWYQQSLDQGLQFLIQYYNGEERAKGNILERFSAQQFPDLHSELNLSSLELGDSALYFCASIPLRGFTEAFFGQGTRLTVV.

The chain joins TRBV7-8 to TRBJ2-1; TRBD2 might be the D (5 bases). In germline, CDR1 is SGHVS, CDR2 FQNEAQ. Trimming pared 1 base from V and 4 bases from J, leaving 8 bases between. The CDR3 is made up of 14 amino acids. CDR3 sequence (DNA): TGTGCCAGCAGCTTAGACGGGAAATACAATGAGCAGTTCTTC. Amino acid sequence: CASSLDGKYNEQFF.

The chain employs TRBV6-1 and TRBJ2-2, with D unresolved. The CDR3 is made up of 14 amino acids. V was trimmed by 5 bases and J by 5 bases, leaving 12 bases between them. The germline V gene has CDR1 MNHNS and CDR2 SASEGT. The CDR3 bases are TGTGCCAGCAGTCCAGGCCCCATGACCGGGGAGCTGTTTTTT. Translating gives CASSPGPMTGELFF.

The chain carries TRBV5-1 and TRBJ2-7; D is perhaps TRBD1 (5 bases). Trimming cost V 4 bases and J 2 bases, with 16 bases left between them. The CDR3 consists of 15 residues. Per the germline V gene, CDR1 is SGHRS and CDR2 is YFSETQ. The CDR3 reads CASSRTSTETYEQYF. CDR3 bases: TGCGCCAGCAGCCGGACATCGACGGAGACCTACGAGCAGTACTTC.

The V call is TRBV5-6, the J call TRBJ1-4; D uncertain. Trimming shortened V by 0 bases and J by 6 bases, and 6 bases separated the two germline ends. Per the germline V gene, CDR1 is SGHDT and CDR2 is YYEEEE. This CDR3 has 13 amino acids. The DNA of the CDR3 is TGTGCCAGCAGCTTGGGGGTAGATGAAAAACTGTTTTTT. This encodes CASSLGVDEKLFF.

In its sample, this clone was seen a few times. The V and J genes are TRBV4-2 and TRBJ1-5; D is unclear. Trimming shortened V by 1 base and J by 5 bases, and 3 bases separated the two germline ends. The CDR3 has 12 residues. Germline V gene data show CDR1 as LGHNA and CDR2 as YNFKEQ. CDR3 amino acids: CASSQGHQPQHF. DNA of the CDR3: TGTGCCAGCAGCCAAGGCCATCAGCCCCAGCATTTT.

V is TRBV7-3 and J is TRBJ2-3, with 9 bases that match TRBD2. V gave up 4 bases and J gave up 2 bases; unmatched junction bases: 1. The CDR3 is 14 amino acids. Germline CDR1 is SGHTA and CDR2 is FQGTGA. CDR3 in DNA: TGTGCCAGCAGCTCTAGCGGGGCCACAGATACGCAGTATTTT. This encodes CASSSSGATDTQYF. Full variable domain (remainder filled in from reference TRBV7-3 and TRBJ2-3): GAGVSQTPSNKVTEKGKYVELRCDPISGHTALYWYRQSLGQGPEFLIYFQGTGAADDSGLPNDRFFAVRPEGSVSTLKIQRTERGDSAVYLCASSSSGATDTQYFGPGTRLTVL.

The gene calls are TRBV11-2 and TRBJ1-2; D is undetermined. V gave up 5 bases and J gave up 5 bases, with 12 bases separating them. The germline gives CDR1 SGHAT, CDR2 FQNNGV. The CDR3 extends over 13 amino acids. The CDR3 region has the DNA TGTGCCAGCAGCCACTCTCGGAGTTATGGCTACACCTTC. It translates to CASSHSRSYGYTF.

The CDR3 spells CASSEYGDAGNTIYF. The CDR3 DNA is TGCGCCAGCAGTGAGTATGGTGACGCTGGAAACACCATATATTTT. The chain couples TRBV10-2 to TRBJ1-3; no reliable D call. The germline V gene encodes CDR1 WSHSY and CDR2 SAAADI. The CDR3 is 15 amino acids. V gave up 1 base and J gave up 2 bases, with 9 bases separating them.

The chain combines TRBV29-1 with TRBJ2-1; 7 nucleotides align to TRBD1. Germline trimming cut 6 bases from V and 1 base from J; bases unmatched to any gene: 9. Germline V gene lookup returns CDR1 SQVTM and CDR2 ANQGSEA. The CDR3 spans 15 residues. CDR3 amino acids: CSVADRPGSYNEQFF. CDR3 DNA sequence: TGCAGCGTCGCGGACAGGCCGGGTTCCTACAATGAGCAGTTCTTC.

The CDR3 loop reads CASSERGTAAYEQYF. The CDR3 nucleotides read TGCGCCAGCAGTGAGAGGGGGACGGCTGCCTACGAGCAGTACTTC. This chain uses TRBV10-2 with TRBJ2-7; TRBD1 might be the D (6 bases). The length of the CDR3 is 15 residues. V was clipped by 2 bases and J by 2 bases, with 13 bases between them. In germline, CDR1 is WSHSY, CDR2 SAAADI.

This clone was observed once. In DNA, the CDR3 is TGTGCCAGCAGCGCCGGGACAGTCACAACTAATGAAAAACTGTTTTTT. It codes for CASSAGTVTTNEKLFF. The chain is built from TRBV9 and TRBJ1-4; TRBD1 matches at 7 bases. Germline trimming cut 3 bases from V and 0 bases from J; bases unmatched to any gene: 5. Per the germline V gene, CDR1 is SGDLS and CDR2 is YYNGEE. The CDR3 totals 16 residues.

The rearrangement joins TRBV7-9 to TRBJ2-1; tentatively, D is TRBD2 (6 bases). Germline-derived CDR1 and CDR2 are SEHNR and FQNEAQ (reference sequence). This CDR3 region has 14 residues. V was pared by 3 bases and J by 7 bases, with 13 bases between. CDR3 sequence: CASSFLLGGNEQFF. CDR3 DNA sequence: TGTGCCAGCAGCTTTTTGCTGGGGGGTAATGAGCAGTTCTTC.

The chain couples TRBV9 to TRBJ2-3; no clear D gene. The CDR3 runs 11 residues. The germline V gene has CDR1 SGDLS and CDR2 YYNGEE. V was shortened by 0 bases and J by 8 bases, with 4 bases between the two germline ends. The CDR3 nucleotides read TGTGCCAGCAGCGTAGAAGGTACGCAGTATTTT. It is translated as CASSVEGTQYF.

This clone was observed a few times. This rearrangement joins TRBV10-1 to TRBJ1-6, with a tentative D call TRBD1 (6 bases). In germline, CDR1 is WNHNN, CDR2 SYGVQD (reference sequence). V was shortened by 3 bases and J by 7 bases, with 13 bases between the two germline ends. The CDR3 length is 15 residues. CDR3 amino acids: CASSDPGTPNSPLHF. In DNA form, the CDR3 reads TGCGCCAGCAGTGACCCCGGGACACCGAATTCACCCCTCCACTTT.

The chain is built from TRBV29-1 and TRBJ1-2, with D possibly being TRBD1 (6 bases). CDR1 is SQVTM and CDR2 is ANQGSEA in the germline V gene. CDR3 length: 13 residues. V was trimmed by 3 bases and J by 2 bases, leaving 10 bases between them. CDR3 in DNA: TGCAGCGTTGAGGGCAGGGGCAACTATGGCTACACCTTC. This codes for CSVEGRGNYGYTF.

The J gene is TRBJ2-5, the V gene TRBV4-3; no clear D gene. This CDR3 spans 14 amino acids. Germline assignment: CDR1 LGHNA and CDR2 YSLEER. With 0 bases removed from V and 2 bases from J, the gap between germline ends came to 7 bases. CDR3 in DNA: TGCGCCAGCAGCCAAGATACGCGGCAAGAGACCCAGTACTTC. Its protein product is CASSQDTRQETQYF.

The chain recombines TRBV10-2 with TRBJ1-1; D is undetermined. CDR1 is WSHSY, CDR2 SAAADI, per germline. The CDR3 totals 11 residues. With 8 bases removed from V and 1 base from J, the gap between germline ends came to 5 bases. The CDR3 DNA reads as TGCGCCAGCGGCGAGAACACTGAAGCTTTCTTT. Translated: CASGENTEAFF.

This rearrangement joins TRBV5-1 to TRBJ1-1; the D gene is possibly TRBD1 (5 bases). Germline loops: CDR1 SGHRS, CDR2 YFSETQ. The CDR3 runs 16 residues. V was shortened by 0 bases and J by 0 bases, with 12 bases between the two germline ends. CDR3 DNA: TGCGCCAGCAGCTTGGTTCTGGGACGGATGAACACTGAAGCTTTCTTT. This gives the protein CASSLVLGRMNTEAFF.

The chain couples TRBV7-8 to TRBJ1-1, with D uncertain. Germline V gene data show CDR1 as SGHVS and CDR2 as FQNEAQ. V lost 5 bases and J lost 2, with 15 bases in between. CDR3 length equals 15 residues. The CDR3 coding sequence is TGTGCCAGCAGCCCAAGGGATGCTGGTAACACTGAAGCTTTCTTT. It yields the protein CASSPRDAGNTEAFF.

This rearrangement joins TRBV7-2 to TRBJ2-3; 9 bases align to TRBD2. V gave up 1 base and J gave up 0 bases; unmatched junction bases: 5. The CDR3 extends over 17 amino acids. The germline gives CDR1 SGHTA, CDR2 FQGNSA. The CDR3 protein is CASSLVVTSGSTDTQYF. The CDR3 DNA reads as TGTGCCAGCAGCTTAGTGGTCACTAGCGGGAGCACAGATACGCAGTATTTT.